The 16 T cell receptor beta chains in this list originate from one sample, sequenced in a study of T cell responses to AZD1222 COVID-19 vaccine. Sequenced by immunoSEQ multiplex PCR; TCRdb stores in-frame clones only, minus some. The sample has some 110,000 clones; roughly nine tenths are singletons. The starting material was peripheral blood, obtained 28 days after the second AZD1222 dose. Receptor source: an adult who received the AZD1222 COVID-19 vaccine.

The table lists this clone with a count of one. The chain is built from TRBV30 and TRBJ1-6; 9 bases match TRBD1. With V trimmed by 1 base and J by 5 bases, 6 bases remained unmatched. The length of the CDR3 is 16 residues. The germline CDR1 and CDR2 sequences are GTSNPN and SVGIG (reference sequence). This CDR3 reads CAWSAQGTGHNSPLHF. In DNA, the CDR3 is TGTGCCTGGAGTGCGCAAGGGACAGGGCATAATTCACCCCTCCACTTT. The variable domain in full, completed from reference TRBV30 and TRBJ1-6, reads SQTIHQWPATLVQPVGSPLSLECTVEGTSNPNLYWYRQAAGRGLQLLFYSVGIGQISSEVPQNLSASRPQDRQFILSSKKLLLSDSGFYLCAWSAQGTGHNSPLHFGNGTRLTVT.

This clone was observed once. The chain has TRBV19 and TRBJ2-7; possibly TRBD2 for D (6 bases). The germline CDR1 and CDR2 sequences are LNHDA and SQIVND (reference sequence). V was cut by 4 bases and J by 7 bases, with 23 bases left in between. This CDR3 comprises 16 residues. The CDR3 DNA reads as TGTGCCAGTAGTACTGGCCTGGGCGGGGCGACGGAGGAGCAGTACTTC. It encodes CASSTGLGGATEEQYF.

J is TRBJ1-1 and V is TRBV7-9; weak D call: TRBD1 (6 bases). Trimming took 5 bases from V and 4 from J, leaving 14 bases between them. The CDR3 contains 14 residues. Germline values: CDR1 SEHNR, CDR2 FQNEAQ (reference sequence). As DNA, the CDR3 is TGTGCCAGCAGCGAAACAGGGATGGGCACTGAAGCTTTCTTT. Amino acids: CASSETGMGTEAFF.

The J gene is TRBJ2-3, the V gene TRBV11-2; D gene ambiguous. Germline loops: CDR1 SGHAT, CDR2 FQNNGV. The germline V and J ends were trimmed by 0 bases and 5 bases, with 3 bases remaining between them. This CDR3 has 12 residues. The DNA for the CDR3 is TGTGCCAGCAGCTTAGATCGAGATACGCAGTATTTT. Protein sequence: CASSLDRDTQYF.

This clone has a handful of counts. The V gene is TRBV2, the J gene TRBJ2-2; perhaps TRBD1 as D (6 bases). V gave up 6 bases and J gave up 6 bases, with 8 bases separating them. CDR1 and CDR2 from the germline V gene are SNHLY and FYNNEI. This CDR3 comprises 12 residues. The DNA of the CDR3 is TGTGCCAGCAGGGACAGCCCCGGGGAGCTGTTTTTT. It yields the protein CASRDSPGELFF.

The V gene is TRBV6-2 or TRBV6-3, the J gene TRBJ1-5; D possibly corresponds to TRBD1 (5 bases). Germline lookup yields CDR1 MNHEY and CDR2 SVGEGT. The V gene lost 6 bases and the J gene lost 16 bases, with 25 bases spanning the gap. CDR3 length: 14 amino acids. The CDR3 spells CASSRAQTAAFVHF. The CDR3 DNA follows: TGTGCCAGCAGCCGAGCGCAGACAGCAGCTTTCGTTCATTTT.

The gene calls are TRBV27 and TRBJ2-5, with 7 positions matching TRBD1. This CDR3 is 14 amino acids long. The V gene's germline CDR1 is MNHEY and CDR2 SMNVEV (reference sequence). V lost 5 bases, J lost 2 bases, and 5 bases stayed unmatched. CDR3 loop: CASSPSDRQETQYF. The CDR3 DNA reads TGTGCCAGCAGTCCCTCGGACAGGCAAGAGACCCAGTACTTC.

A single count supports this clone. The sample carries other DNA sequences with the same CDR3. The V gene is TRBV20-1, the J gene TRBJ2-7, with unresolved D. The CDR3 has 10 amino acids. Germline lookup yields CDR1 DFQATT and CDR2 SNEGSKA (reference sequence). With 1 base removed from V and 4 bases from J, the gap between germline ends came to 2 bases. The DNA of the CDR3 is TGCAGTGCTAGAGGTTACGAGCAGTACTTC. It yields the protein CSARGYEQYF.

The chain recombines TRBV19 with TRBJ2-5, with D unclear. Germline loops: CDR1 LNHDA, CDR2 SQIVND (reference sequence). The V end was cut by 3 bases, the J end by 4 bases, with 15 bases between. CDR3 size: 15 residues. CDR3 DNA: TGTGCCAGTAGTATTGTTCGTGGAAGGTCAGAGACCCAGTACTTC. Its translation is CASSIVRGRSETQYF. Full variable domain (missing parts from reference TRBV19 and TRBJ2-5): DGGITQSPKYLFRKEGQNVTLSCEQNLNHDAMYWYRQDPGQGLRLIYYSQIVNDFQKGDIAEGYSVSREKKESFPLTVTSAQKNPTAFYLCASSIVRGRSETQYFGPGTRLLVL.

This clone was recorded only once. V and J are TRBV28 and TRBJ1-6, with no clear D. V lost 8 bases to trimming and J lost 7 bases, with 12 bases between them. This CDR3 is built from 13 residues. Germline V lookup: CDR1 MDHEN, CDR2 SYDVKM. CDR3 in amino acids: CASLNSYNSPLHF. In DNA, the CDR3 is TGTGCCAGCCTAAATTCTTACAATTCACCCCTCCACTTT.

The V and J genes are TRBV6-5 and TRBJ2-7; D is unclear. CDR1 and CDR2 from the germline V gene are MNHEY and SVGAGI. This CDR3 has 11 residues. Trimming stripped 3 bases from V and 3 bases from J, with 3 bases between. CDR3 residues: CASSYIYEQYF. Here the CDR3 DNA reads TGTGCCAGCAGTTATATCTACGAGCAGTACTTC.

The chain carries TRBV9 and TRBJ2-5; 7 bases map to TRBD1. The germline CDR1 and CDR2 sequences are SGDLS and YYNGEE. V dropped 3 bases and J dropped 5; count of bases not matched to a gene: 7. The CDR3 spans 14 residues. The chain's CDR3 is CASSAQGDSETQYF. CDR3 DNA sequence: TGTGCCAGCAGCGCGCAGGGGGACAGCGAGACCCAGTACTTC.

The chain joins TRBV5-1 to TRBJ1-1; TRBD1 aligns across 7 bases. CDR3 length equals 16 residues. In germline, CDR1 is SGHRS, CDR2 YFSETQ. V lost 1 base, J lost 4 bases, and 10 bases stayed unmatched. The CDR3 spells CASSLNAGGSGTEAFF. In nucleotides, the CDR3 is TGCGCCAGCAGCTTGAACGCAGGGGGATCGGGCACTGAAGCTTTCTTT.

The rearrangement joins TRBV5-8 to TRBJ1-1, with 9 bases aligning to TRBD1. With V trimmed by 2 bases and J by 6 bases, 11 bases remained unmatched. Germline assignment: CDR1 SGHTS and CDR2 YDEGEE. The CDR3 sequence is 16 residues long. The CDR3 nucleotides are TGTGCCAGCAGCTTATCCCCGGGACAGGGTCCCCCTGAAGCTTTCTTT. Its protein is CASSLSPGQGPPEAFF.

The CDR3 sequence: CASSPRLSTDTQYF. In DNA form, the CDR3 reads TGTGCCAGCAGCCCCCGACTTAGCACAGATACGCAGTATTTT. V is TRBV7-3 and J is TRBJ2-3; D is unresolved. Trimming pared 5 bases from V and 0 bases from J, leaving 9 bases between. CDR3 length: 14 amino acids. CDR1 is SGHTA and CDR2 is FQGTGA in the germline V gene.

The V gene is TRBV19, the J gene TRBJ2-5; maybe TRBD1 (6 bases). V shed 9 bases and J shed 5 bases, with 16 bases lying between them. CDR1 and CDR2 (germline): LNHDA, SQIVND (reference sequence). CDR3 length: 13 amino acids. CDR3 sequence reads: CASSTGDVETQYF. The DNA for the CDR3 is TGTGCCAGCTCGACAGGTGATGTGGAGACCCAGTACTTC.